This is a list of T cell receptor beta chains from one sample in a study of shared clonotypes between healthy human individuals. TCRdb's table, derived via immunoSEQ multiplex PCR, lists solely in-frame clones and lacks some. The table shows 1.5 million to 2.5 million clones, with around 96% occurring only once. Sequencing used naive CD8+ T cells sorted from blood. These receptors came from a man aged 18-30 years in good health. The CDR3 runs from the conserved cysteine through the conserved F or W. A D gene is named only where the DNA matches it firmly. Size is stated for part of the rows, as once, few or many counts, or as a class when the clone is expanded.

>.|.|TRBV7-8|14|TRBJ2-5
TGTGCCAGCAGCCCTTGGGCGGGCCAAGAGACCCAGTACTTC
CASSPWAGQETQYF
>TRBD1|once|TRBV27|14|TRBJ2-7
TGTGCCAGCAGTCCATCGACAGGGGGCCACGAGCAGTACTTC
CASSPSTGGHEQYF
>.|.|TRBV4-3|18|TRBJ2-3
TGCGCCAGCAGCCAAGATCGCCCAGCGGGTGTGTTAACAGATACGCAGTATTTT
CASSQDRPAGVLTDTQYF
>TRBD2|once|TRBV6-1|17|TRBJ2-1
TGTGCCAGCAGTGAACTCTCTAGCGGGAGCTCATACAATGAGCAGTTCTTC
CASSELSSGSSYNEQFF
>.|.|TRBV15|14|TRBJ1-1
TGTGCCACCAGCGCACCGGAGAGAACCACTGAAGCTTTCTTT
CATSAPERTTEAFF
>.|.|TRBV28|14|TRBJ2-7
TGTGCCAGCAGTTTAATGACAGGACTATACGAGCAGTACTTC
CASSLMTGLYEQYF
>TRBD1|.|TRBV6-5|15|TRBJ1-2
TGTGCCAGCAGTTACTCGTGGGACAGTAACTATGGCTACACCTTC
CASSYSWDSNYGYTF
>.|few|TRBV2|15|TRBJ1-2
TGTGCCAGCAGTGAAGAAGGGGACGCTAACTATGGCTACACCTTC
CASSEEGDANYGYTF
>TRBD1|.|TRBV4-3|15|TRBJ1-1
TGCGCCAGCAGCCGCAACTACCAGGGGGGTACTGAAGCTTTCTTT
CASSRNYQGGTEAFF
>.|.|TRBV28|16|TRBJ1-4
TGTGCCAGCAGTCTGATCGGGGTTGGGTATAATGAAAAACTGTTTTTT
CASSLIGVGYNEKLFF
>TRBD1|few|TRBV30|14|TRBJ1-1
TGTGCCTGGAGTGTCGGACAGGGAAATTCTGAAGCTTTCTTT
CAWSVGQGNSEAFF
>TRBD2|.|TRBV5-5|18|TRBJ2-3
TGTGCCAGCAGCTTAGGAACTAGCGGGAGATCTATGACAGATACGCAGTATTTT
CASSLGTSGRSMTDTQYF
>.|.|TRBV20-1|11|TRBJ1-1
TGCAGTGCTACTAGGAGCACTGAAGCTTTCTTT
CSATRSTEAFF
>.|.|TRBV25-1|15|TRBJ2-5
TGTGCCAGCAGTGAATGGGCAGGGGTGGAAGAGACCCAGTACTTC
CASSEWAGVEETQYF
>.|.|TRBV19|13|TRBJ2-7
TGTGCCAGCCAGCCCACAGGGTCCTACGAGCAGTACTTC
CASQPTGSYEQYF
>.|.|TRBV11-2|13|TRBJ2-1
TGTGCCAGCAGCTTAGAAATCGAAGATGAGCAGTTCTTC
CASSLEIEDEQFF
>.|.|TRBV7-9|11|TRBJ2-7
TGTGCCAGCAGCGGGAGCTACGAGCAGTACTTC
CASSGSYEQYF
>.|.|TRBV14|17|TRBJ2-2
TGTGCCAGCAGCCAAGAACCGGGGACCTCCTTAACCGGGGAGCTGTTTTTT
CASSQEPGTSLTGELFF